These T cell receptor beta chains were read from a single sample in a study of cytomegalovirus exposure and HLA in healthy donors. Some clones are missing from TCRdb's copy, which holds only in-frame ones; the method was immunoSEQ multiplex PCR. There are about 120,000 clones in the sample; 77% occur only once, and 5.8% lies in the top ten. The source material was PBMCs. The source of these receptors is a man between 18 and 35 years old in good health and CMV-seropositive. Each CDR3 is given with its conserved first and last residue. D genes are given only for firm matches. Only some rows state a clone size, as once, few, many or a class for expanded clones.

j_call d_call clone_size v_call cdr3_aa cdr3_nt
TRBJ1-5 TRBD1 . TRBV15 CATSKIRDRGLSQPQHF TGTGCCACCAGCAAGATCAGGGACAGGGGGCTCAGCCAGCCCCAGCATTTT
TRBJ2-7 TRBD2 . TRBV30 CAWSDDWSSGYYEQYF TGTGCCTGGAGTGATGACTGGTCTAGCGGTTACTACGAGCAGTACTTC
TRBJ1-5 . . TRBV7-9 CASSPGAGGGQPQHF TGTGCCAGCAGCCCCGGGGCGGGGGGCGGTCAGCCCCAGCATTTT
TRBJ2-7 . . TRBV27 CASRTPGLHYEQYF TGTGCCAGCCGTACGCCGGGGTTGCACTACGAGCAGTACTTC
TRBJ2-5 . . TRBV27 CASRSEAGKLETQYF TGTGCCAGCCGATCGGAGGCTGGTAAGCTGGAGACCCAGTACTTC
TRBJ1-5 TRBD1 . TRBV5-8 CASSFFGTVQGNQPQHF TGTGCCAGCAGCTTCTTCGGGACAGTTCAGGGCAATCAGCCCCAGCATTTT
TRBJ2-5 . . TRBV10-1 CASSESLARSQETQYF TGCGCCAGCAGTGAGTCCCTGGCCAGGTCCCAAGAGACCCAGTACTTC
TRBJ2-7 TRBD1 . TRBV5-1 CASSLTLDRAEQYF TGCGCCAGCAGCTTAACGTTGGACAGGGCCGAGCAGTACTTC
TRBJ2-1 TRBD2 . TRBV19 CASSISRLAGGSGSYNEQFF TGTGCCAGTAGTATTTCCCGACTAGCGGGAGGCTCAGGGTCCTACAATGAGCAGTTCTTC
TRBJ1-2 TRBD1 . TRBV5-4 CASSAGQGNYGYTF TGTGCCAGCAGCGCTGGACAGGGCAACTATGGCTACACCTTC
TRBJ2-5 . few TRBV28 CASSSLDAPGETQYF TGTGCCAGCAGTTCGCTGGATGCACCGGGGGAGACCCAGTACTTC
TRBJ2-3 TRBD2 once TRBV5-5 CASSLGRGSTDTQYF TGTGCCAGCAGCCTAGGGCGGGGGAGCACAGATACGCAGTATTTT
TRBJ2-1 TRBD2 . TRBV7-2 CASSLVGNGLAGGNEQFF TGTGCCAGCAGCTTAGTGGGTAACGGACTAGCGGGGGGAAATGAGCAGTTCTTC